The 4 T cell receptor beta chains presented below share a single source sample, sequenced in a study of blood T cell repertoires in COVID-19. Method: immunoSEQ multiplex PCR; TCRdb's copy keeps in-frame clones and lacks some. The repertoire holds 300,000 to 400,000 clones, with roughly nine tenths as singletons. The sequenced sample consisted of PBMCs or T cells enriched from blood (not recorded which). These receptors all come from a man in his fifties or sixties who had recovered from COVID-19.

The chain is built from TRBV2 and TRBJ1-6, with D perhaps matching TRBD1 (5 bases). Germline V gene sequence: CDR1 SNHLY, CDR2 FYNNEI. Trimming stripped 8 bases from V and 7 bases from J, with 15 bases between. This CDR3 is 14 amino acids long. The CDR3 is CASAQRTTNSPLHF. In nucleotides, the CDR3 is TGTGCCAGCGCCCAGAGGACAACAAATTCACCCCTCCACTTT.

The chain links TRBV19 to TRBJ1-1, with a weak D call TRBD1 (5 bases). The V gene lost 5 bases and the J gene lost 5 bases, with 9 bases spanning the gap. CDR3 length: 12 amino acids. Germline V lookup: CDR1 LNHDA, CDR2 SQIVND (reference sequence). As DNA, the CDR3 is TGTGCCAGTAGTCATCCAGGGACTGAAGCTTTCTTT. This codes for CASSHPGTEAFF.

J is TRBJ2-1 and V is TRBV3-1 (or the pseudogene TRBV3-2); 14 bases fit TRBD2. Losses at the gene ends were 6 bases for V and 7 bases for J; bases not matched to a gene: 29. Germline loops: CDR1 LGHDT, CDR2 YNNKEL (reference sequence). This CDR3 has 23 amino acids. CDR3 amino acids: CASSLYRDRAFRTSGRPENEQFF. The DNA of the CDR3 is TGTGCCAGCAGTCTATATCGGGACAGGGCTTTCCGGACTAGCGGGAGGCCGGAAAATGAGCAGTTCTTC.

The chain links TRBV7-8 to TRBJ2-1; 10 bases fit TRBD2. CDR1 and CDR2 (germline): SGHVS, FQNEAQ. J lost 0 bases, V lost 5 bases, and 4 bases had no gene match. The CDR3 sequence is 16 residues long. CDR3 region: CASSPVAGGSYNEQFF. CDR3 in DNA: TGTGCCAGCAGCCCGGTAGCGGGGGGCTCCTACAATGAGCAGTTCTTC.